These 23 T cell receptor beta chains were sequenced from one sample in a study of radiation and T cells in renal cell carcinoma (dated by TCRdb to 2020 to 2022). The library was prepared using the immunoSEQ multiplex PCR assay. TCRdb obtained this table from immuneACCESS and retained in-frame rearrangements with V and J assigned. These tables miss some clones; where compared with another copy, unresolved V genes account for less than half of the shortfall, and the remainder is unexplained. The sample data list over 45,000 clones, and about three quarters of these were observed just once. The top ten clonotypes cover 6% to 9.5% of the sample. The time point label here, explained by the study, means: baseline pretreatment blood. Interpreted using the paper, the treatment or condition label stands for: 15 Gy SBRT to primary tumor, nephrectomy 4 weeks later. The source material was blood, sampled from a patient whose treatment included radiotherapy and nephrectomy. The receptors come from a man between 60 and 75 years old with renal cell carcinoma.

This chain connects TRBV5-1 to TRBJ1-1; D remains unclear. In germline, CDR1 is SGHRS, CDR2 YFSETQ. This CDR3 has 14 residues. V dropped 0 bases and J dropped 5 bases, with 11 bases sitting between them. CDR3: CASSLELATTEAFF. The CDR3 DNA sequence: TGCGCCAGCAGCTTGGAACTGGCAACGACTGAAGCTTTCTTT.

The CDR3 DNA is TGCGCCAGCAGCCACTTCCTCGCCCGGGACAGGGTCGGACAAAGCGGTGGAAATGAGCAGTTCTTC. Encoded protein: CASSHFLARDRVGQSGGNEQFF. V gene TRBV4-3 combines with J gene TRBJ2-1, with 9 bases lining up with TRBD1. The CDR3 totals 22 residues. CDR1 is LGHNA, CDR2 YSLEER, per germline. V was clipped by 3 bases and J by 7 bases; unmatched bases: 28.

CDR3 region: CASSQDRRWIRTNEKLFF. The CDR3, as DNA: TGCGCCAGCAGCCAAGACAGAAGGTGGATCAGAACTAATGAAAAACTGTTTTTT. V and J are TRBV4-3 and TRBJ1-4; D uncertain. The V and J ends lost 0 bases and 1 base respectively, with 15 bases between them. This CDR3 comprises 18 residues. Germline lookup yields CDR1 LGHNA and CDR2 YSLEER.

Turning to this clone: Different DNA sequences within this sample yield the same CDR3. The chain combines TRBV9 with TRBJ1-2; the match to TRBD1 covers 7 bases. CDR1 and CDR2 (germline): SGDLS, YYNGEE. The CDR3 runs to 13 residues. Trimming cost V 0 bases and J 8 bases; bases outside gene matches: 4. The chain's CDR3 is CASSVAGGGGYTF. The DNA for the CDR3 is TGTGCCAGCAGCGTAGCAGGGGGTGGAGGCTACACCTTC. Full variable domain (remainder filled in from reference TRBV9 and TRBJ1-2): DSGVTQTPKHLITATGQRVTLRCSPRSGDLSVYWYQQSLDQGLQFLIQYYNGEERAKGNILERFSAQQFPDLHSELNLSSLELGDSALYFCASSVAGGGGYTFGSGTRLTVV.

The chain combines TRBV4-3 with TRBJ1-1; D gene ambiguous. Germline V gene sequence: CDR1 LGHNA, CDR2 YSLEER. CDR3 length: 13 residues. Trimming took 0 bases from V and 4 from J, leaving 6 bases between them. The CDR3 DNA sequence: TGCGCCAGCAGCCAAGATATTGGCACTGAAGCTTTCTTT. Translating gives CASSQDIGTEAFF.

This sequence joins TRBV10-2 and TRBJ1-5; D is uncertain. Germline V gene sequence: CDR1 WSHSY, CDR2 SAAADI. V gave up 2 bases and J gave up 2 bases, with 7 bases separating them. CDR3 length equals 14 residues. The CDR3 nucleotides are TGCGCCAGCAGTGAGCAGTTGGGCAATCAGCCCCAGCATTTT. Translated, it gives CASSEQLGNQPQHF.

CDR3 protein: CASAGTPGEKLFF. Written as DNA, the CDR3 is TGTGCCAGCGCCGGGACCCCGGGCGAAAAACTGTTTTTT. The chain links TRBV19 to TRBJ1-4, with TRBD1 as a possible D gene (5 bases). Trimming took off 9 bases at V and 8 bases at J, with 16 bases between the two ends. This CDR3 is built from 13 residues. CDR1 LNHDA and CDR2 SQIVND come from the germline V gene (reference sequence). Combining the CDR3 with reference TRBV19 and TRBJ1-4 gives the whole variable domain DGGITQSPKYLFRKEGQNVTLSCEQNLNHDAMYWYRQDPGQGLRLIYYSQIVNDFQKGDIAEGYSVSREKKESFPLTVTSAQKNPTAFYLCASAGTPGEKLFFGSGTQLSVL.

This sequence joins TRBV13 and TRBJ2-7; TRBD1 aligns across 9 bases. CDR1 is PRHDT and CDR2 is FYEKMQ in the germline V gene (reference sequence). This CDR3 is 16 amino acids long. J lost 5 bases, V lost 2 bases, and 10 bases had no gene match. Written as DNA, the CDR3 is TGTGCCAGCAGCTTATCACCGGGACAGGGAAGGCACGAGCAGTACTTC. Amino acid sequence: CASSLSPGQGRHEQYF.

CDR3: CASSIVSSQGADTQYF. DNA for the CDR3: TGTGCCAGTAGTATAGTCTCCTCCCAGGGAGCAGATACGCAGTATTTT. J is TRBJ2-3 and V is TRBV19, with D tentatively TRBD1 or TRBD2 (5 bases each). Germline CDR1 LNHDA, CDR2 SQIVND (reference sequence). The CDR3 length is 16 residues. V lost 1 base and J lost 4, with 15 bases in between.

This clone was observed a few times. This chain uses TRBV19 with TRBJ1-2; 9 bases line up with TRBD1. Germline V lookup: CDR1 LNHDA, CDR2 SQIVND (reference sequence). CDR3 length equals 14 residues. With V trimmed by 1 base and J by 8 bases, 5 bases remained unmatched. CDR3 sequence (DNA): TGTGCCAGTAGTATAGGGGACAGGGACGGCGGCTACACCTTC. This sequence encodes CASSIGDRDGGYTF.

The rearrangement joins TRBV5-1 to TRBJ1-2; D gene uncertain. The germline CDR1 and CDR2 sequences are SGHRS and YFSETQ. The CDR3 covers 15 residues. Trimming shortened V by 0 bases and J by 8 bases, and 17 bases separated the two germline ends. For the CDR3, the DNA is TGCGCCAGCAGCTTGGCCTATGAGGGAAGAGAAGGCTACACCTTC. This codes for CASSLAYEGREGYTF.

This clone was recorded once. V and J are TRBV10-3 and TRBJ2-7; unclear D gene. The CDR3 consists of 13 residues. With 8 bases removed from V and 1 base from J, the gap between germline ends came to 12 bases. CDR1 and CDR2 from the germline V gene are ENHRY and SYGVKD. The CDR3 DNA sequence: TGTGCCATCCGCGAGGACGGATCCTACGAGCAGTACTTC. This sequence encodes CAIREDGSYEQYF.

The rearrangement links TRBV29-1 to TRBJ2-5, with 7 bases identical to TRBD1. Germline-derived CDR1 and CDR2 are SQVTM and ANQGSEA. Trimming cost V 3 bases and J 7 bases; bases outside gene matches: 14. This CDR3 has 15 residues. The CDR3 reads CSVDNAVQGIRTQYF. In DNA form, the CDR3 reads TGCAGCGTTGATAATGCGGTACAGGGGATTCGGACCCAGTACTTC.

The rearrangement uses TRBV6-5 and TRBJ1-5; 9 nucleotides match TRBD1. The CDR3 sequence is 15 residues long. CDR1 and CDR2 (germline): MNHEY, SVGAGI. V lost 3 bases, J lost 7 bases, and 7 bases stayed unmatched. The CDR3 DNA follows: TGTGCCAGCAGTTATAGACAGGGGGTGGGCCAGCCCCAGCATTTT. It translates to CASSYRQGVGQPQHF.

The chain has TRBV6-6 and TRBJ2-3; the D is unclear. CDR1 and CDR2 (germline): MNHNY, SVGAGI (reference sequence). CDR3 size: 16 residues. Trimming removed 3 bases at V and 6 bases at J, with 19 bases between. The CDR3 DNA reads TGTGCCAGCAGTTATTTCCAACCTTCGGTACCGGATACGCAGTATTTT. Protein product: CASSYFQPSVPDTQYF.

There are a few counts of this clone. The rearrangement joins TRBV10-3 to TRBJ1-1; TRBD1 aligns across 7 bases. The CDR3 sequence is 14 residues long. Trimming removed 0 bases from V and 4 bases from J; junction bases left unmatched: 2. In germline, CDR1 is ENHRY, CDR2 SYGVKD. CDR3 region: CAISESGGFTEAFF. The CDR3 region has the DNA TGTGCCATCAGTGAGTCAGGGGGCTTCACTGAAGCTTTCTTT.

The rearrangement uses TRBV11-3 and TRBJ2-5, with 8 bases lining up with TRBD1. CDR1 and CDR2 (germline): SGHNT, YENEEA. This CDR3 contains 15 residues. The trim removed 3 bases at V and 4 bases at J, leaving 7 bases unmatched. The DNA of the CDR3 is TGTGCCAGCAGCTTTTTACAGGGGGAAGGAGAGACCCAGTACTTC. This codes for CASSFLQGEGETQYF.

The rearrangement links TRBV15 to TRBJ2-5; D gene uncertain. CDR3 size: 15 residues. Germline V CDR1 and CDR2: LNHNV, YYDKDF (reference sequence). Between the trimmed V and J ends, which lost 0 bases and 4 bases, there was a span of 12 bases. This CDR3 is CATSRDVVPAETQYF. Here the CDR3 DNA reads TGTGCCACCAGCAGAGATGTGGTGCCGGCAGAGACCCAGTACTTC.

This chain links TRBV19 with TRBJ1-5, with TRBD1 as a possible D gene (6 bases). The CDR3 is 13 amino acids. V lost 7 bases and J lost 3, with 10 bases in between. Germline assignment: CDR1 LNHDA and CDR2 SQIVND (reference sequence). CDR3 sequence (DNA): TGTGCCAGTAAACGGGGGCTCAATCAGCCCCAGCATTTT. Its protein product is CASKRGLNQPQHF.

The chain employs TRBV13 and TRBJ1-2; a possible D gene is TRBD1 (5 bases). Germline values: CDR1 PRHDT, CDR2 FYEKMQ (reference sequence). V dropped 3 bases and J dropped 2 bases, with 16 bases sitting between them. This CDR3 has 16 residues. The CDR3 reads CASSFRRQGPNYGYTF. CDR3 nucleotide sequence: TGTGCCAGCAGCTTCCGCCGGCAGGGCCCAAACTATGGCTACACCTTC.

The CDR3, as DNA: TGTGCCAGCAGCAAAGCGAAGTATGACTACGAGCAGTACGTC. Protein: CASSKAKYDYEQYV. The chain has TRBV21-1 and TRBJ2-7; TRBD2, the table's D call, was not compared with the DNA. TRBV21-1 has pseudogene status. The CDR3 is 14 residues long.

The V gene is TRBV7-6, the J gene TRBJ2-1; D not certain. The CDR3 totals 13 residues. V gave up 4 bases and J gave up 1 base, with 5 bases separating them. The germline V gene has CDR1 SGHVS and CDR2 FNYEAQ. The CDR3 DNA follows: TGTGCCAGCAGCTCCTTTTCCTACAATGAGCAGTTCTTC. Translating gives CASSSFSYNEQFF. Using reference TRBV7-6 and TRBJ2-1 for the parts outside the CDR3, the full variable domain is GAGVSQSPRYKVTKRGQDVALRCDPISGHVSLYWYRQALGQGPEFLTYFNYEAQQDKSGLPNDRFSAERPEGSISTLTIQRTEQRDSAMYRCASSSFSYNEQFFGPGTRLTVL.

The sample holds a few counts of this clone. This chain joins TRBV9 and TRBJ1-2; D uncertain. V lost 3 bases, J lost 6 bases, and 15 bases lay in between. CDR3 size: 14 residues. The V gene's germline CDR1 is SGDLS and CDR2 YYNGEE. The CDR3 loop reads CASSADHLRDGYTF. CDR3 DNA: TGTGCCAGCAGCGCGGACCATCTAAGGGATGGCTACACCTTC.